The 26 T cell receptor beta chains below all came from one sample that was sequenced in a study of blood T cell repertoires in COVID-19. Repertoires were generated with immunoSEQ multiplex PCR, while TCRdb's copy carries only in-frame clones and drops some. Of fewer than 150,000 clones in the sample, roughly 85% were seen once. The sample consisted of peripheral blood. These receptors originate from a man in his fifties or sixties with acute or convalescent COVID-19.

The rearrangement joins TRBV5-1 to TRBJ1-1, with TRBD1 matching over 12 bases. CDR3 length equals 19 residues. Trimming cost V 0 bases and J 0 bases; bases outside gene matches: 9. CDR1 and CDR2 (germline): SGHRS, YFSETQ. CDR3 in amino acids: CASSLGRSGQGAMNTEAFF. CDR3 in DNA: TGCGCCAGCAGCTTGGGGAGGTCGGGACAGGGGGCAATGAACACTGAAGCTTTCTTT.

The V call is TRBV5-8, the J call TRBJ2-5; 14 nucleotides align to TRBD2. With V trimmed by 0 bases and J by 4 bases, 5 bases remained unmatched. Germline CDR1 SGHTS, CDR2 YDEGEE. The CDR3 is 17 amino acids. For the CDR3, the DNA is TGTGCCAGCAGCTTGGGGGGACTAGCGGGAGTGGGAGAGACCCAGTACTTC. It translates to CASSLGGLAGVGETQYF.

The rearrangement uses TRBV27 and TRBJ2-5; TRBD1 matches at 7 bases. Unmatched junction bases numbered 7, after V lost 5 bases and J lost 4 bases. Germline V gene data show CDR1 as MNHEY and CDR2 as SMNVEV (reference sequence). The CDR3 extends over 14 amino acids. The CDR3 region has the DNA TGTGCCAGCAGTCTCGACAGGGCCCGAGAGACCCAGTACTTC. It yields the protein CASSLDRARETQYF.

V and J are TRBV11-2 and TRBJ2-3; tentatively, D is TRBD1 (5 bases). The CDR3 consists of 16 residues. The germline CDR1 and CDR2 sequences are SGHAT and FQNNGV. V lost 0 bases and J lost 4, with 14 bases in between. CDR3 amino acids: CASSLDLSRAADTQYF. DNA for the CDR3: TGTGCCAGCAGCTTAGATCTGAGCAGGGCAGCAGATACGCAGTATTTT.

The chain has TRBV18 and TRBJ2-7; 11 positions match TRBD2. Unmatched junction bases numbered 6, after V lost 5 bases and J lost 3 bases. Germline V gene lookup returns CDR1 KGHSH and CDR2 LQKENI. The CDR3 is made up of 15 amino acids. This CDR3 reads CASSTTGTSGYEQYF. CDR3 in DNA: TGTGCCAGCTCAACTACCGGGACTAGCGGCTACGAGCAGTACTTC.

This chain's CDR3 is CASRYDGELFF. The CDR3 nucleotides are TGTGCCAGCCGGTACGACGGGGAGCTGTTTTTT. The genes are TRBV25-1 and TRBJ2-2; D call uncertain. V lost 8 bases and J lost 7, with 8 bases in between. This CDR3 has 11 residues. CDR1 is MGHDK, CDR2 SYGVNS, per germline.

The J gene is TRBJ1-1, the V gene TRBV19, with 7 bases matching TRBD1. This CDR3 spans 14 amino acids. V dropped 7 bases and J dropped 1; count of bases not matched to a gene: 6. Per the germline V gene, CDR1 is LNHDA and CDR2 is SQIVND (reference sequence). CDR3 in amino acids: CASTLYRGNTEAFF. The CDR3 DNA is TGTGCCAGTACCCTGTACAGGGGGAACACTGAAGCTTTCTTT.

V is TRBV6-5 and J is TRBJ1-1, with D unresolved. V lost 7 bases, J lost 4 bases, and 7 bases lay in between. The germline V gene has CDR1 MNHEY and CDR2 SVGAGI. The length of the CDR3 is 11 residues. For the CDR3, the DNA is TGTGCCAGCAAGTGGAGCACTGAAGCTTTCTTT. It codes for CASKWSTEAFF.

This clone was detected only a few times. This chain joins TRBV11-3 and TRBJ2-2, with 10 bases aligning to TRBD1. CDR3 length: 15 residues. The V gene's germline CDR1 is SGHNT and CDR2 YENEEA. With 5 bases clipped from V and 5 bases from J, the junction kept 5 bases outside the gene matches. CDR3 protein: CASSPGTGVTGELFF. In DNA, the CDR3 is TGTGCCAGCAGCCCCGGGACAGGGGTTACCGGGGAGCTGTTTTTT. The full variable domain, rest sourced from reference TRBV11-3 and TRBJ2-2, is EAGVVQSPRYKIIEKKQPVAFWCNPISGHNTLYWYLQNLGQGPELLIRYENEEAVDDSQLPKDRFSAERLKGVDSTLKIQPAELGDSAVYLCASSPGTGVTGELFFGEGSRLTVL.

As DNA, the CDR3 is TGTGCCAGCAGCGCCGCGGGGCGGGGGGCGACTAAGGGGCAAGAGACCCAGTACTTC. Protein product: CASSAAGRGATKGQETQYF. This chain connects TRBV21-1 to TRBJ2-5; the table's D gene call, TRBD2, was not cross checked with the DNA. TRBV21-1 is designated a pseudogene. The CDR3 length is 19 residues.

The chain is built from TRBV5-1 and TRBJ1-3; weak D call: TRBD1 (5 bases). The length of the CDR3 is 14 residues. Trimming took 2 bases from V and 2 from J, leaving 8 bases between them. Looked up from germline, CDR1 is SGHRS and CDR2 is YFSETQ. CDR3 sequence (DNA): TGCGCCAGCAGCTTAGACAGTACTGGAAACACCATATATTTT. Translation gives CASSLDSTGNTIYF.

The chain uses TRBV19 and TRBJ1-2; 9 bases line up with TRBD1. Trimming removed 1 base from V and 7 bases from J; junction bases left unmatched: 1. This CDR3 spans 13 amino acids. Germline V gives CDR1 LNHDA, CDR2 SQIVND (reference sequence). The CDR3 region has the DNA TGTGCCAGTAGTATAGGGACAGGGGTTGGCTACACCTTC. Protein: CASSIGTGVGYTF.

CDR3 loop: CASSTDRENTEAFF. Here the CDR3 DNA reads TGTGCCAGCAGCACGGACAGGGAGAACACTGAAGCTTTCTTT. The gene calls are TRBV28 and TRBJ1-1; TRBD1 agrees at 8 bases. The V segment lost 6 bases and the J segment 1 base; nucleotides outside the gene matches: 4. The CDR3 consists of 14 residues. The V gene's germline CDR1 is MDHEN and CDR2 SYDVKM.

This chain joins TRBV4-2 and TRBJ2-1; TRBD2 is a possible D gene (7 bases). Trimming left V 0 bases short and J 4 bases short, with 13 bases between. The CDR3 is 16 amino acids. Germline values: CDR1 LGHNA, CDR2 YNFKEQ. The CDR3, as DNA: TGTGCCAGCAGCCAAGAAGAGGGGGGGGAGTACAATGAGCAGTTCTTC. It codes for CASSQEEGGEYNEQFF.

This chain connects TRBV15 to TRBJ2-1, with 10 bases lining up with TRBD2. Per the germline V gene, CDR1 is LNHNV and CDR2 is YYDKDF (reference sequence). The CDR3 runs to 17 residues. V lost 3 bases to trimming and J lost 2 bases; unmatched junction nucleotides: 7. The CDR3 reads CATSRGLTSGPYNEQFF. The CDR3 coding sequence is TGTGCCACCAGCAGGGGCCTGACTAGCGGGCCCTACAATGAGCAGTTCTTC. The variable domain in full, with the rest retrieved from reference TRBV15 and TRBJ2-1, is DAMVIQNPRYQVTQFGKPVTLSCSQTLNHNVMYWYQQKSSQAPKLLFHYYDKDFNNEADTPDNFQSRRPNTSFCFLDIRSPGLGDTAMYLCATSRGLTSGPYNEQFFGPGTRLTVL.

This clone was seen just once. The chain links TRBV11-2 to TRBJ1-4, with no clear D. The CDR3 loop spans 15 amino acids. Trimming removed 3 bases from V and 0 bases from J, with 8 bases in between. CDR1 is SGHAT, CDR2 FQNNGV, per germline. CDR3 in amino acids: CASSLWRTTNEKLFF. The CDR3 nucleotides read TGTGCCAGCAGCTTGTGGCGGACAACTAATGAAAAACTGTTTTTT.

The CDR3 here is CAIGPGQGDEKLFF. In nucleotides, the CDR3 is TGTGCCATAGGACCGGGACAGGGGGATGAAAAACTGTTTTTT. This chain connects TRBV10-3 to TRBJ1-4; 11 bases align to TRBD1. This CDR3 region has 14 residues. V lost 9 bases and J lost 6; bases outside the gene matches: 6. Looked up from germline, CDR1 is ENHRY and CDR2 is SYGVKD.

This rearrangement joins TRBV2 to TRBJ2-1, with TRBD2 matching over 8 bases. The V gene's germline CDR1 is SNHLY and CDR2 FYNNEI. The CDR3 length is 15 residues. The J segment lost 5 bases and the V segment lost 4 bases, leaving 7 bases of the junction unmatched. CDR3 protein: CASSAGLDGHNEQFF. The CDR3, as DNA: TGTGCCAGCAGTGCGGGACTAGACGGCCACAATGAGCAGTTCTTC. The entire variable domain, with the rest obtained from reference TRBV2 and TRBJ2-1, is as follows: EPEVTQTPSHQVTQMGQEVILRCVPISNHLYFYWYRQILGQKVEFLVSFYNNEISEKSEIFDDQFSVERPDGSNFTLKIRSTKLEDSAMYFCASSAGLDGHNEQFFGPGTRLTVL.

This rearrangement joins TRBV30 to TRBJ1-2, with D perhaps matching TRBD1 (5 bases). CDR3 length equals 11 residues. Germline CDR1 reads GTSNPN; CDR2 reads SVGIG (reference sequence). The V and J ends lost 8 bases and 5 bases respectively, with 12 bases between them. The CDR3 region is CARIGAYGYTF. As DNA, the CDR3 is TGTGCCCGAATTGGGGCTTATGGCTACACCTTC.

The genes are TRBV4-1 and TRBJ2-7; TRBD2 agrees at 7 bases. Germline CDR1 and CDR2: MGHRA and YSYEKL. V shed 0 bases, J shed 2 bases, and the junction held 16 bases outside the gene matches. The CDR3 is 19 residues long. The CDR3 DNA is TGCGCCAGCAGCCAAGAGTTGGGTCTTCGCTGGGACTACCCCTACGAGCAGTACTTC. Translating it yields CASSQELGLRWDYPYEQYF.

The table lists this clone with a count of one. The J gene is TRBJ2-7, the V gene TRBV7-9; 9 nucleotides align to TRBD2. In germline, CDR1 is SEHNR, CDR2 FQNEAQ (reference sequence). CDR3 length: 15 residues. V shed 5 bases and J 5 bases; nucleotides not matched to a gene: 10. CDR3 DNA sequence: TGTGCCAGCAGCCAGGGGGTAGCGGGAGAGGACGAGCAGTACTTC. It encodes CASSQGVAGEDEQYF.

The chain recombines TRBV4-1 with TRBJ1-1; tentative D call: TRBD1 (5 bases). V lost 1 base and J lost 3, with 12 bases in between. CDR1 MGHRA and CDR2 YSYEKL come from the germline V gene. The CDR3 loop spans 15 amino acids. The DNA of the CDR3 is TGCGCCAGCAGCCAAGTCGGGGGAGTCCACACTGAAGCTTTCTTT. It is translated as CASSQVGGVHTEAFF.

CDR3 sequence reads: CASSQERGSAGNTIYF. The DNA of the CDR3 is TGCGCCAGCAGCCAAGAAAGGGGGAGTGCAGGAAACACCATATATTTT. The chain has TRBV4-1 and TRBJ1-3, with a possible D match to TRBD1 (6 bases). The V end lost 0 bases, the J end lost 4 bases, and 13 bases lay between the germline ends. CDR1 is MGHRA, CDR2 YSYEKL, per germline. The CDR3 totals 16 residues.

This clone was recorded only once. DNA of the CDR3: TGCAGCGTTACGCTAGGGGGGGCGTTGAGCTATGGCTACACCTTC. Its protein product is CSVTLGGALSYGYTF. V is TRBV29-1 and J is TRBJ1-2, with a weak D call TRBD1 (6 bases). The CDR3 totals 15 residues. Germline assignment: CDR1 SQVTM and CDR2 ANQGSEA. Trimming took off 5 bases at V and 4 bases at J, with 20 bases between the two ends.

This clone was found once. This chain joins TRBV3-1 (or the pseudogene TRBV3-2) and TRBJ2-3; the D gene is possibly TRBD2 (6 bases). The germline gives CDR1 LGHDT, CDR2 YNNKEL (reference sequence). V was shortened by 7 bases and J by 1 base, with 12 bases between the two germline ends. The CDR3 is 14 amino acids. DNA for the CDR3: TGTGCCAGCACCTCTACTAGCCGCACAGATACGCAGTATTTT. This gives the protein CASTSTSRTDTQYF.

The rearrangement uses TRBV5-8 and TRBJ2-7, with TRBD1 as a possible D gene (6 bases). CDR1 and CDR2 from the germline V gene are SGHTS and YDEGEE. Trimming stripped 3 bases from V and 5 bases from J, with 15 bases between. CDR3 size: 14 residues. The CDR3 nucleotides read TGTGCCAGCAGCTCCAGGGGATCCGTAAACGAGCAGTACTTC. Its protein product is CASSSRGSVNEQYF. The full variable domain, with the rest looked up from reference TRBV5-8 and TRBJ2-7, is EAGVTQSPTHLIKTRGQQATLRCSPISGHTSVYWYQQALGLGLQFLLWYDEGEERNRGNFPPRFSGRQFPNYSSELNVNALELEDSALYLCASSSRGSVNEQYFGPGTRLTVT.